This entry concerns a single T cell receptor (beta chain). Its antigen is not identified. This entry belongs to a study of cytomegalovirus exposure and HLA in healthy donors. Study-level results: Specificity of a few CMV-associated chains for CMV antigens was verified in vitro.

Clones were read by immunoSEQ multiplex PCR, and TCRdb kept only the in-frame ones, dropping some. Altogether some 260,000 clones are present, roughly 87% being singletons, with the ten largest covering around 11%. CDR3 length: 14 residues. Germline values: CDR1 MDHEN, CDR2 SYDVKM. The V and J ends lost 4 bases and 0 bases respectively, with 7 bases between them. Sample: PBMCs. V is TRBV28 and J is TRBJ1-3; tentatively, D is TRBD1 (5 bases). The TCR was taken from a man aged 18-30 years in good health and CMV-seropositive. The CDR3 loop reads CASSYRFSGNTIYF. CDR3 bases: TGTGCCAGCAGTTACAGGTTCTCTGGAAACACCATATATTTT.